The T cell receptor (beta chain) under discussion was sequenced for a study of cytomegalovirus exposure and HLA in healthy donors. On the study more broadly: Unique TCRs numbering approximately 80 million, obtained from HLA-typed donors, made up an early data release.

Germline CDR1 GTSNPN, CDR2 SVGIG (reference sequence). Trimming pared 5 bases from V and 2 bases from J, leaving 18 bases between. The CDR3 has 15 amino acids. A multiplex PCR was run with 60 Vbeta primers and 13 Jbeta primers. Assay: immunoSEQ multiplex PCR; the TCRdb copy retains only in-frame clones and omits some. The table lists about 210,000 clones, 70% to 90% of them singletons. A remark on this clone: The antigen is undetermined.

Study conclusions and caveats: Across all donors, roughly uniform sequencing depth was an assumption of the presence/absence analyses.

J is TRBJ1-2 and V is TRBV30; no clear D gene. Source material: PBMCs. This sequence was found in a girl aged 2 to 9 in good health and CMV-seronegative. The DNA for the CDR3 is TGTGCCTGGGGACGGGATCACCGACGGAACTATGGCTACACCTTC. This gives the protein CAWGRDHRRNYGYTF.